This paragraph covers one T cell receptor beta chain sequence. This specimen comes from a study of blood T cell repertoires in COVID-19. Original processing methods: The authors estimated nucleated cell counts from reference gene primer amplification. Assay: immunoSEQ multiplex PCR; the TCRdb copy retains only in-frame clones and omits some. For V, J and clone size, that table is used; D and trimming come from the DNA. The table has 310,000 or so clones, more than 75% seen once. Those who participated ranged in age from 18 to 89 years and resided in roughly 26 US areas. Assignments of participants to cohorts depended upon their own reported clinical history. The study counted Cohort 3 donors as recovered given two negative PCRs, clearance, or symptom resolution. Trimming pared 0 bases from V and 4 bases from J, leaving 10 bases between. This CDR3 spans 15 amino acids. In germline, CDR1 is SGHRS, CDR2 YFSETQ.

The sequence came from a woman aged 18-29 years who had recovered from COVID-19. This chain connects TRBV5-1 to TRBJ1-4; D may be TRBD1 (6 bases). Sequenced sample: PBMCs or T cells enriched from blood (not recorded which). CDR3 nucleotide sequence: TGCGCCAGCAGCTTGGCTCGACAGGTTAATGAAAAACTGTTTTTT. Amino acid sequence: CASSLARQVNEKLFF. The whole variable domain, filled in from reference TRBV5-1 and TRBJ1-4, reads KAGVTQTPRYLIKTRGQQVTLSCSPISGHRSVSWYQQTPGQGLQFLFEYFSETQRNKGNFPGRFSGRQFSNSRSEMNVSTLELGDSALYLCASSLARQVNEKLFFGSGTQLSVL.